Listed below are T cell receptor beta chains from one sample, sequenced in a study of cytomegalovirus exposure and HLA in healthy donors. The assay was immunoSEQ multiplex PCR, and TCRdb's table has in-frame clones only and misses some. The table includes approximately 170,000 clones, roughly three quarters detected once. Sequencing was done on a sample of PBMCs. These receptors all stem from a woman in her 40s in good health and CMV-seropositive. Each CDR3 is given with its conserved first and last residue. D genes are given only for firm matches. Size tells how often a clone was seen (once, few, many) or the class of an expanded clone, and some rows leave it out.

v_call: TRBV18
d_call: NA
j_call: TRBJ2-7
clone_size: once
cdr3_aa: CASSPGTLSYEQYF
cdr3_nt: TGTGCCAGCTCACCCGGGACACTATCCTACGAGCAGTACTTC

v_call: TRBV7-8
d_call: NA
j_call: TRBJ1-3
clone_size: few
cdr3_aa: CASSLAGIEGNTIYF
cdr3_nt: TGTGCCAGCAGCTTAGCCGGGATTGAAGGAAACACCATATATTTT

v_call: TRBV2
d_call: TRBD2
j_call: TRBJ2-2
clone_size: NA
cdr3_aa: CASRASSGGSTGELFF
cdr3_nt: TGTGCCAGCAGAGCAAGTAGCGGGGGCAGTACCGGGGAGCTGTTTTTT

v_call: TRBV6-5
d_call: TRBD2
j_call: TRBJ2-1
clone_size: NA
cdr3_aa: CASSPTSGGYNEQFF
cdr3_nt: TGTGCCAGCAGTCCAACTAGCGGGGGATACAATGAGCAGTTCTTC

v_call: TRBV5-4
d_call: NA
j_call: TRBJ1-1
clone_size: NA
cdr3_aa: CASRDAGRSTEAFF
cdr3_nt: TGTGCCAGCAGGGACGCAGGGCGGAGCACTGAAGCTTTCTTT

v_call: TRBV7-3
d_call: NA
j_call: TRBJ2-5
clone_size: NA
cdr3_aa: CASSLARQETQYF
cdr3_nt: TGTGCCAGCAGCCTTGCTAGACAAGAGACCCAGTACTTC

v_call: TRBV10-2
d_call: TRBD1
j_call: TRBJ1-5
clone_size: few
cdr3_aa: CASSERRTGPDQPQHF
cdr3_nt: TGCGCCAGCAGTGAAAGGCGGACAGGGCCAGATCAGCCCCAGCATTTT

v_call: TRBV6-6
d_call: NA
j_call: TRBJ1-1
clone_size: NA
cdr3_aa: CASSLLGGNTEAFF
cdr3_nt: TGTGCCAGCAGTCTCCTAGGGGGGAACACTGAAGCTTTCTTT

v_call: TRBV7-9
d_call: NA
j_call: TRBJ1-2
clone_size: NA
cdr3_aa: CASSADSYGYTF
cdr3_nt: TGTGCCAGCAGCGCGGACAGCTATGGCTACACCTTC

v_call: TRBV5-1
d_call: NA
j_call: TRBJ2-5
clone_size: NA
cdr3_aa: CASSLGGPQETQYF
cdr3_nt: TGCGCCAGCAGCTTGGGAGGCCCTCAAGAGACCCAGTACTTC

v_call: TRBV7-3
d_call: NA
j_call: TRBJ1-1
clone_size: NA
cdr3_aa: CASSLSGYPAFF
cdr3_nt: TGTGCCAGCAGCTTATCGGGATACCCCGCTTTCTTT

v_call: TRBV28
d_call: NA
j_call: TRBJ1-6
clone_size: NA
cdr3_aa: CASSYPTGNSPLHF
cdr3_nt: TGTGCCAGCAGTTACCCGACGGGGAATTCACCCCTCCACTTT

v_call: TRBV5-1
d_call: TRBD1
j_call: TRBJ1-1
clone_size: NA
cdr3_aa: CASSPTMTGPAEAFF
cdr3_nt: TGCGCCAGCAGCCCAACGATGACAGGGCCGGCTGAAGCTTTCTTT

v_call: TRBV14
d_call: TRBD1
j_call: TRBJ2-6
clone_size: few
cdr3_aa: CASSRTTGFPGANVLTF
cdr3_nt: TGTGCCAGCAGCCGCACGACAGGGTTCCCTGGGGCCAACGTCCTGACTTTC

v_call: TRBV7-2
d_call: TRBD1
j_call: TRBJ2-4
clone_size: once
cdr3_aa: CASSSGQKNIQYF
cdr3_nt: TGTGCCAGCAGCTCGGGACAGAAAAACATTCAGTACTTC

v_call: TRBV27
d_call: NA
j_call: TRBJ1-1
clone_size: NA
cdr3_aa: CASSLSNRAMNTEAFF
cdr3_nt: TGTGCCAGCAGTTTATCGAACAGGGCCATGAACACTGAAGCTTTCTTT

v_call: TRBV6-5
d_call: NA
j_call: TRBJ1-2
clone_size: NA
cdr3_aa: CASGWRGAGNGYTF
cdr3_nt: TGTGCCAGCGGGTGGAGGGGCGCCGGTAATGGCTACACCTTC

v_call: TRBV29-1
d_call: NA
j_call: TRBJ2-1
clone_size: NA
cdr3_aa: CSVRVRNEQFF
cdr3_nt: TGCAGCGTGAGAGTCAGGAATGAGCAGTTCTTC

v_call: TRBV30
d_call: TRBD1
j_call: TRBJ2-6
clone_size: NA
cdr3_aa: CAWSVRTGFFGANVLTF
cdr3_nt: TGTGCCTGGAGTGTAAGGACAGGGTTTTTTGGGGCCAACGTCCTGACTTTC

v_call: TRBV9
d_call: NA
j_call: TRBJ2-7
clone_size: NA
cdr3_aa: CASSVGGPHTYEQYF
cdr3_nt: TGTGCCAGCAGCGTAGGGGGCCCCCACACCTACGAGCAGTACTTC

v_call: TRBV28
d_call: NA
j_call: TRBJ1-1
clone_size: NA
cdr3_aa: CASSLFETEAFF
cdr3_nt: TGTGCCAGCAGTTTATTCGAGACTGAAGCTTTCTTT

v_call: TRBV7-2
d_call: NA
j_call: TRBJ1-2
clone_size: NA
cdr3_aa: CASSLRGELGYTF
cdr3_nt: TGTGCCAGCAGCCTACGTGGGGAGCTTGGCTACACCTTC

v_call: TRBV27
d_call: NA
j_call: TRBJ2-1
clone_size: NA
cdr3_aa: CASSPHGEFRDEQFF
cdr3_nt: TGTGCCAGCAGTCCCCACGGGGAGTTTCGGGATGAGCAGTTCTTC

v_call: TRBV11-1
d_call: NA
j_call: TRBJ1-1
clone_size: NA
cdr3_aa: CASSLITGHTEAFF
cdr3_nt: TGTGCCAGCAGCTTAATTACAGGGCACACTGAAGCTTTCTTT

v_call: TRBV4-2
d_call: TRBD2
j_call: TRBJ2-3
clone_size: NA
cdr3_aa: CASSQGRSRTSGGITDTQYF
cdr3_nt: TGTGCCAGCAGCCAAGGACGATCCCGGACTAGCGGGGGGATCACAGATACGCAGTATTTT

v_call: TRBV7-9
d_call: NA
j_call: TRBJ1-1
clone_size: once
cdr3_aa: CASRGEGPDTEAFF
cdr3_nt: TGTGCCAGCAGGGGGGAGGGCCCCGACACTGAAGCTTTCTTT

v_call: TRBV5-6
d_call: NA
j_call: TRBJ1-5
clone_size: few
cdr3_aa: CASSPGRGLSQPQHF
cdr3_nt: TGTGCCAGCTCCCCAGGGAGGGGATTGTCTCAGCCCCAGCATTTT

v_call: TRBV7-2
d_call: NA
j_call: TRBJ1-1
clone_size: NA
cdr3_aa: CASSLSSGQNTEAFF
cdr3_nt: TGTGCCAGCAGCTTAAGTAGCGGACAGAACACTGAAGCTTTCTTT

v_call: TRBV29-1
d_call: NA
j_call: TRBJ2-3
clone_size: few
cdr3_aa: CSVEERDTQYF
cdr3_nt: TGCAGCGTTGAAGAGCGAGATACGCAGTATTTT

v_call: TRBV30
d_call: TRBD1
j_call: TRBJ1-3
clone_size: NA
cdr3_aa: CAWSVGTGAGNTIYF
cdr3_nt: TGTGCCTGGAGTGTAGGGACAGGGGCTGGAAACACCATATATTTT

v_call: TRBV7-2
d_call: NA
j_call: TRBJ1-1
clone_size: NA
cdr3_aa: CASSLFADSKAFF
cdr3_nt: TGTGCCAGCAGCTTATTCGCGGACTCTAAAGCTTTCTTT

v_call: TRBV12-5
d_call: TRBD2
j_call: TRBJ2-1
clone_size: NA
cdr3_aa: CASGFGGGGNEQFF
cdr3_nt: TGTGCTAGTGGTTTCGGGGGGGGCGGGAATGAGCAGTTCTTC

v_call: TRBV6-1
d_call: NA
j_call: TRBJ2-1
clone_size: NA
cdr3_aa: CASLRGSLLYEQFF
cdr3_nt: TGTGCCAGCCTTCGAGGGTCTCTTTTATATGAGCAGTTCTTC

v_call: TRBV9
d_call: NA
j_call: TRBJ1-2
clone_size: NA
cdr3_aa: CASSTHLRPRFGGYTF
cdr3_nt: TGTGCCAGCAGCACACACTTAAGACCCCGGTTCGGGGGCTACACCTTC

v_call: TRBV28
d_call: NA
j_call: TRBJ2-4
clone_size: NA
cdr3_aa: CASSPGNIQYF
cdr3_nt: TGTGCCAGCAGTCCGGGGAACATTCAGTACTTC

v_call: TRBV6-5
d_call: NA
j_call: TRBJ1-2
clone_size: once
cdr3_aa: CASSTNAGRGYTF
cdr3_nt: TGTGCCAGCAGCACAAATGCGGGTCGGGGCTACACCTTC

v_call: TRBV7-2
d_call: TRBD1
j_call: TRBJ1-2
clone_size: NA
cdr3_aa: CASSLDGGYWTGRYGYTF
cdr3_nt: TGTGCCAGCAGCTTAGATGGGGGTTATTGGACAGGTCGCTATGGCTACACCTTC

v_call: TRBV5-5
d_call: NA
j_call: TRBJ1-1
clone_size: NA
cdr3_aa: CASSLGGRGGTEAFF
cdr3_nt: TGTGCCAGCAGCTTGGGAGGACGGGGGGGCACTGAAGCTTTCTTT

v_call: TRBV4-2
d_call: NA
j_call: TRBJ2-2
clone_size: once
cdr3_aa: CASTRGTSEGTGELFF
cdr3_nt: TGTGCCAGCACCAGGGGTACTAGCGAGGGCACCGGGGAGCTGTTTTTT

v_call: TRBV28
d_call: NA
j_call: TRBJ2-7
clone_size: NA
cdr3_aa: CASSKHSGSYEQYF
cdr3_nt: TGTGCCAGCAGTAAACACTCGGGGTCCTACGAGCAGTACTTC

v_call: TRBV7-9
d_call: TRBD1
j_call: TRBJ1-3
clone_size: NA
cdr3_aa: CSSSLVDRGSGNTIYF
cdr3_nt: TGTTCCAGCAGCTTGGTGGACAGGGGCTCTGGAAACACCATATATTTT